One and the same sample provided the 4 T cell receptor beta chains below, sequenced in a study of somatic mutations in cytotoxic T cells in rheumatoid arthritis. Here immunoSEQ multiplex PCR was the method, and the copy in TCRdb shows in-frame clones only, minus some. The table lists 15,000 to 20,000 clones, roughly 80% of them singletons. What was sequenced was CD8+ T cells sorted from blood. The receptors were gathered from an adult with rheumatoid arthritis.

V is TRBV7-2 and J is TRBJ1-2; a possible D gene is TRBD1 (6 bases). The V gene lost 5 bases and the J gene lost 5 bases, with 18 bases spanning the gap. Germline V gene lookup returns CDR1 SGHTA and CDR2 FQGNSA. The CDR3 covers 15 residues. The CDR3: CASSLRPQGIYGYTF. In nucleotides, the CDR3 is TGTGCCAGCAGCCTTAGACCCCAGGGGATATATGGCTACACCTTC.

The genes are TRBV9 and TRBJ1-1; possibly TRBD1 for D (5 bases). V was clipped by 1 base and J by 5 bases, with 12 bases between them. The CDR3 totals 14 residues. Germline lookup yields CDR1 SGDLS and CDR2 YYNGEE. The CDR3 protein is CASSVSGMRTEAFF. As DNA, the CDR3 is TGTGCCAGCAGCGTATCAGGGATGCGGACTGAAGCTTTCTTT.

The rearrangement joins TRBV6-1 to TRBJ1-2; D is unresolved. The CDR3 totals 16 residues. Between the trimmed V and J ends, which lost 0 bases and 4 bases, there was a span of 15 bases. Germline V gene data show CDR1 as MNHNS and CDR2 as SASEGT. CDR3 nucleotides: TGTGCCAGCAGTGAAGCTTACAACCCAGGTACCTATGGCTACACCTTC. As protein: CASSEAYNPGTYGYTF.

This rearrangement joins TRBV29-1 to TRBJ1-2, with a possible D match to TRBD1 (5 bases). V lost 0 bases, J lost 5 bases, and 10 bases lay in between. Germline CDR1 SQVTM, CDR2 ANQGSEA. The CDR3 has 13 amino acids. The CDR3 DNA sequence: TGCAGCGTTGAAGAGGGCAGGGAGTATGGCTACACCTTC. Its translation: CSVEEGREYGYTF.